This record covers a single T cell receptor beta chain. Its antigen is currently unknown. Profiled with immunoSEQ multiplex PCR; TCRdb holds only in-frame clones, not every one. The sample includes some 150,000 clones, over 90% of them seen just once. The germline V gene has CDR1 SGHTA and CDR2 FQGNSA. Unmatched junction bases numbered 0, after V lost 3 bases and J lost 2 bases. This CDR3 has 13 amino acids. The data derive from a study of CD4+ T cells in melanoma. Study-level results: A reported correlation linked neoantigen-specific CD4+ T cells to CD8+, macrophage and B cell function.

This sequence was found in a human donor with melanoma. The V and J genes are TRBV7-2 and TRBJ1-2; 7 positions match TRBD1. The CDR3 region is CASSLGQNYGYTF. The CDR3 DNA follows: TGTGCCAGCAGCTTGGGACAGAACTATGGCTACACCTTC.